The clone carrying this TCR beta chain occurred once. Its matching antigen is unknown. This sample is drawn from a study of blood T cells in healthy people across ages. Notes on the study in general: Per million T cells, TCR beta diversity dropped about linearly as age rose.

A second PCR, run for about 6 to 12 cycles, used a sample-barcoded 5' primer plus a J-beta primer mix. In TCRdb, the 5' RACE reads were re-called with MiXCR into one record per CDR3 protein. The sample includes over a million distinct CDR3 sequences, 20% to 25% of them seen just once. Germline CDR1 is SQVTM and CDR2 is ANQGSEA. V gave up 6 bases and J gave up 1 base, with 9 bases separating them. This CDR3 contains 12 residues. These same records also appear under a second study, on T cells of mothers and their children. That work states: For each mother, over 8 million TCR beta CDR3 reads were obtained, and for each child, 2.5 million to 3 million.

What was sequenced was blood. The chain is built from TRBV29-1 and TRBJ1-1, with D perhaps matching TRBD1 (5 bases). The clonotype was recovered from a girl aged 2-10 years in good health. DNA for the CDR3: TGCAGCGTACAGGCCTGGAACACTGAAGCTTTCTTT. Protein sequence: CSVQAWNTEAFF.